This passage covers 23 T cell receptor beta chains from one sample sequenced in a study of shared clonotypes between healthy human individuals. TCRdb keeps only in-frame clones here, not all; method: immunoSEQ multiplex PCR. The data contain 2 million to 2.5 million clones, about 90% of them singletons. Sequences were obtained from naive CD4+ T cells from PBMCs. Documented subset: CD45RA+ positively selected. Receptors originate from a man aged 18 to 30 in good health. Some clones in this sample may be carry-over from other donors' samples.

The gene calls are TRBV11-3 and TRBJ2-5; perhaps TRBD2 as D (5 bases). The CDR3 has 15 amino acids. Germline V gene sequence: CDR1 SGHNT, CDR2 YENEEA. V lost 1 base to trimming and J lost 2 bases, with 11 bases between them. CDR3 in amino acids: CASSLVGAGQETQYF. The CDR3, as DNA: TGTGCCAGCAGCTTAGTGGGAGCAGGTCAAGAGACCCAGTACTTC.

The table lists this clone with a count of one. CDR3 bases: TGTGCCAGCAGTCCCAAGCCAGGGGTTATTCATCAGCCCCAGCATTTT. As protein: CASSPKPGVIHQPQHF. This sequence joins TRBV2 and TRBJ1-5; a possible D gene is TRBD1 (6 bases). The CDR3 is 16 residues long. V dropped 5 bases and J dropped 5 bases, with 19 bases sitting between them. The germline V gene has CDR1 SNHLY and CDR2 FYNNEI.

Here the CDR3 reads CATSRDALAGSSYEQYF. CDR3 DNA: TGTGCCACCAGCAGAGATGCCCTAGCCGGGAGCTCCTACGAGCAGTACTTC. The chain carries TRBV15 and TRBJ2-7, with D tentatively TRBD2 (6 bases). This CDR3 is 17 amino acids long. Germline V gives CDR1 LNHNV, CDR2 YYDKDF (reference sequence). Trimming took 0 bases from V and 0 from J, leaving 15 bases between them.

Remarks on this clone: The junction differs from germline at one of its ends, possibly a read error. CDR3 amino acids: CAISESEGQGSTF. CDR3 DNA: TGTGCCATCAGTGAGTCGGAGGGACAGGGCTCCACCTTC. The chain uses TRBV10-3 and TRBJ1-2; 9 nucleotides agree with TRBD1. Germline V gene lookup returns CDR1 ENHRY and CDR2 SYGVKD. This CDR3 comprises 13 residues.

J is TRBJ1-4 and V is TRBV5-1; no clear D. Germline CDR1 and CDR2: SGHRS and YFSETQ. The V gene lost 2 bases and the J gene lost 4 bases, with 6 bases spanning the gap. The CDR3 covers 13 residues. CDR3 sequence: CASSFDFNEKLFF. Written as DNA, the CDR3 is TGCGCCAGCAGCTTTGACTTTAATGAAAAACTGTTTTTT.

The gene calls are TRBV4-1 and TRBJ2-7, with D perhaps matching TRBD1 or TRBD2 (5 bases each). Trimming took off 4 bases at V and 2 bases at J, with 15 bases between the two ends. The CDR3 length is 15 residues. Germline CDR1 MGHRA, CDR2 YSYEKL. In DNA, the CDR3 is TGCGCCAGCAGCCTAACATGGGACGACCCCTACGAGCAGTACTTC. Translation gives CASSLTWDDPYEQYF.

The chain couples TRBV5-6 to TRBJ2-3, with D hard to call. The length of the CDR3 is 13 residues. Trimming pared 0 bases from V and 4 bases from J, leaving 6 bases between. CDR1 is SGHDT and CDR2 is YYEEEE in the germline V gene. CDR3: CASSLAWADTQYF. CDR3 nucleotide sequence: TGTGCCAGCAGCTTGGCCTGGGCAGATACGCAGTATTTT. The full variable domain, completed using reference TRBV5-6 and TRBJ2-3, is DAGVTQSPTHLIKTRGQQVTLRCSPKSGHDTVSWYQQALGQGPQFIFQYYEEEERQRGNFPDRFSGHQFPNYSSELNVNALLLGDSALYLCASSLAWADTQYFGPGTRLTVL.

The CDR3 DNA reads TGCAGCGTAGCGGGACTAGCGGTACAAGAGACCCAGTACTTC. This sequence encodes CSVAGLAVQETQYF. The chain joins TRBV29-1 to TRBJ2-5; TRBD2 aligns across 11 bases. The germline gives CDR1 SQVTM, CDR2 ANQGSEA. V lost 6 bases, J lost 2 bases, and 5 bases stayed unmatched. The length of the CDR3 is 14 residues.

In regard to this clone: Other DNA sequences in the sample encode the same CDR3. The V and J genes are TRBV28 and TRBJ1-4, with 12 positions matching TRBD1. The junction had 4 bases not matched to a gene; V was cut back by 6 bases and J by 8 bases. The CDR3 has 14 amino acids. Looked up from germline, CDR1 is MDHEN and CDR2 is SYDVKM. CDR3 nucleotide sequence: TGTGCCAGCAGGGCCGGGACAGGGGGCGAAAAACTGTTTTTT. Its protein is CASRAGTGGEKLFF. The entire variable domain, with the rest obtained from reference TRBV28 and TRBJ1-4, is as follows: DVKVTQSSRYLVKRTGEKVFLECVQDMDHENMFWYRQDPGLGLRLIYFSYDVKMKEKGDIPEGYSVSREKKERFSLILESASTNQTSMYLCASRAGTGGEKLFFGSGTQLSVL.

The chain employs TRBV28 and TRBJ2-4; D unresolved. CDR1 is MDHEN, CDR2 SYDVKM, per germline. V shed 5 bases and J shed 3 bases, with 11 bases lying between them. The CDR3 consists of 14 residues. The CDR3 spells CASSGWVVKNIQYF. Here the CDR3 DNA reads TGTGCCAGCAGTGGGTGGGTCGTCAAAAACATTCAGTACTTC.

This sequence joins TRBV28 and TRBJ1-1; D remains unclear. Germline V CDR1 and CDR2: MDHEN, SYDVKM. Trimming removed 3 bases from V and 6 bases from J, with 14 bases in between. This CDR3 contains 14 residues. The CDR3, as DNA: TGTGCCAGCAGTTTGGTCAGCCCTTGGGCTGAAGCTTTCTTT. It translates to CASSLVSPWAEAFF.

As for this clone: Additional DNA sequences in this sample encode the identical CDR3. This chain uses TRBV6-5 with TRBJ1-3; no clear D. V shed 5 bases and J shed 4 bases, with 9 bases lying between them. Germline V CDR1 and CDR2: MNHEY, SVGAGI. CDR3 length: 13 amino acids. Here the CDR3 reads CASSTPGGNTIYF. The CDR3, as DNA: TGTGCCAGCAGTACCCCTGGGGGAAACACCATATATTTT.

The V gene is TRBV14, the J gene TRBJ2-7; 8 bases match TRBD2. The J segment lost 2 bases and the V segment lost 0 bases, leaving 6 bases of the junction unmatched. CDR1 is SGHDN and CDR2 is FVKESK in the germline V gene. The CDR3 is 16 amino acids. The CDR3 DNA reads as TGTGCCAGCAGCCAAGAGGCCCAACTAGCGGCCTACGAGCAGTACTTC. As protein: CASSQEAQLAAYEQYF. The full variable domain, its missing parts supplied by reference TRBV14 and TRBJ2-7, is EAGVTQFPSHSVIEKGQTVTLRCDPISGHDNLYWYRRVMGKEIKFLLHFVKESKQDESGMPNNRFLAERTGGTYSTLKVQPAELEDSGVYFCASSQEAQLAAYEQYFGPGTRLTVT.

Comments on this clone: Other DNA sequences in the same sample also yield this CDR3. The CDR3 reads CASSPIQTDTQYF. DNA for the CDR3: TGTGCCAGCTCACCAATACAGACAGATACGCAGTATTTT. The chain uses TRBV18 and TRBJ2-3; D unclear. V was shortened by 2 bases and J by 3 bases, with 6 bases between the two germline ends. Looked up from germline, CDR1 is KGHSH and CDR2 is LQKENI. This CDR3 region has 13 residues.

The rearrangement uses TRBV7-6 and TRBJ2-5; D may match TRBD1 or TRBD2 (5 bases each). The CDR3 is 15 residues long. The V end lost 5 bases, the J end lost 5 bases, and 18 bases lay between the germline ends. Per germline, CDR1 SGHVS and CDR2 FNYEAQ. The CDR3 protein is CASSPRDGIPETQYF. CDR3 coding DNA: TGTGCCAGCAGCCCTCGGGACGGGATCCCGGAGACCCAGTACTTC.

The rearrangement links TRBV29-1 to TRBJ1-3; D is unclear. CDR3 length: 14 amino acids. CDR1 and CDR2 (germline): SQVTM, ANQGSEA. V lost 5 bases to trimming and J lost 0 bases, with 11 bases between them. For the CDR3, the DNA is TGCAGCGTTTTAAGGCTGCCCTCTGGAAACACCATATATTTT. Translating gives CSVLRLPSGNTIYF.

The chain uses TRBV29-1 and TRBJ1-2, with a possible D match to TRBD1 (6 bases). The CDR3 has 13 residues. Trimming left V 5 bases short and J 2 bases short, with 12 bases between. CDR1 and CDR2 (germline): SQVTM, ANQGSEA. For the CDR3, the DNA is TGCAGCGTTTGGGGGGCGGCGAACTATGGCTACACCTTC. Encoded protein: CSVWGAANYGYTF.

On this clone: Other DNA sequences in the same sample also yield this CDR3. The CDR3 DNA reads TGTGCCAGCAGTTTTCAGGGCTCCTACGAGCAGTACTTC. Translation gives CASSFQGSYEQYF. This sequence joins TRBV27 and TRBJ2-7; D possibly corresponds to TRBD1 (5 bases). The CDR3 has 13 amino acids. V shed 3 bases and J shed 0 bases, with 6 bases lying between them. The germline CDR1 and CDR2 sequences are MNHEY and SMNVEV (reference sequence).

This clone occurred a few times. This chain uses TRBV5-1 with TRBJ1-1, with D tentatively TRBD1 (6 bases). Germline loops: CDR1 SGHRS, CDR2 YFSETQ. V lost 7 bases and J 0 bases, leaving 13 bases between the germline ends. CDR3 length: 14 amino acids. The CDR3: CASRSDSMNTEAFF. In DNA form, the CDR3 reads TGCGCCAGCCGTTCGGACAGCATGAACACTGAAGCTTTCTTT.

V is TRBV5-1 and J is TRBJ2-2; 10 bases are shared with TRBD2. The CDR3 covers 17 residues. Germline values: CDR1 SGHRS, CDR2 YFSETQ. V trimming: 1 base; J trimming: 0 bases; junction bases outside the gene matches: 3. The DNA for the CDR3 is TGCGCCAGCAGCTTGTGGGGACTAGCGTCGAACACCGGGGAGCTGTTTTTT. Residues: CASSLWGLASNTGELFF.

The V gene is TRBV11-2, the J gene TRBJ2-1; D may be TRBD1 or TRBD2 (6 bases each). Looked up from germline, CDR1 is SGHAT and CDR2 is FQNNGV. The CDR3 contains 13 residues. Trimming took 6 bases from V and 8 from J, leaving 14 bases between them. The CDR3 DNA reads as TGTGCCAGCAGTCGTGGGGGGCGTGATGAGCAGTTCTTC. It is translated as CASSRGGRDEQFF.

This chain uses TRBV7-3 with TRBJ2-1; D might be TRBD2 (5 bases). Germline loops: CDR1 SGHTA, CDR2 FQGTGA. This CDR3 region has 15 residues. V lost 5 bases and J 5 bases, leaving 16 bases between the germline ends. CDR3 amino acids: CASSLSPSWDNEQFF. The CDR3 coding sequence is TGTGCCAGCAGCCTCTCCCCTAGCTGGGACAATGAGCAGTTCTTC.

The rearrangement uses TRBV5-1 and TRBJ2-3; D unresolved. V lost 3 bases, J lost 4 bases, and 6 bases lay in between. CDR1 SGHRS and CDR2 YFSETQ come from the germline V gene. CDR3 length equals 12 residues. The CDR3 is CASSSNPDTQYF. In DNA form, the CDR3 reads TGCGCCAGCAGCTCGAACCCAGATACGCAGTATTTT.